This is a list of T cell receptor beta chains from one sample in a study of PD-1 blockade in classical Hodgkin lymphoma. Repertoires were generated with immunoSEQ multiplex PCR, while TCRdb's copy carries only in-frame clones and drops some. This table holds roughly 18,000 clones, about 75% found once. The source was CD4+ T cells from blood, collected before the fourth cycle of nivolumab. The receptors were sampled from a human donor with classical Hodgkin lymphoma. The CDR3 runs from the conserved cysteine through the conserved F or W. D genes are given only for firm matches. For some rows the clone size is stated as once, few or many, or as a class when expanded; others skip it.

V	size	J	D	CDR3	DNA
TRBV21-1	few	TRBJ1-2	NA	CASSKGGVGAGYGYTF	TGTGCCAGCAGCAAAGGTGGGGTAGGGGCCGGCTATGGCTACACCTTC
TRBV2	NA	TRBJ2-1	NA	CAVPGRPRTEQFF	TGTGCCGTGCCGGGACGACCCCGAACTGAGCAGTTCTTC
TRBV5-6	NA	TRBJ1-1	NA	CASSLTGPTEAFF	TGTGCCAGCAGCTTGACAGGGCCCACTGAAGCTTTCTTT
TRBV10-1	few	TRBJ2-7	NA	CASSESSYEQYF	TGCGCCAGCAGTGAGAGCTCCTACGAGCAGTACTTC
TRBV30	few	TRBJ2-7	NA	CAWSVGGTAYEQYF	TGTGCCTGGAGTGTCGGAGGGACGGCCTACGAGCAGTACTTC
TRBV25-1	once	TRBJ1-4	TRBD1	CASSRTGGEGEKLFF	TGTGCCAGCAGCCGGACAGGGGGCGAGGGGGAAAAACTGTTTTTT
TRBV2	NA	TRBJ1-2	NA	CASSVVSYGYTF	TGTGCCAGCAGTGTAGTGTCCTATGGCTACACCTTC
TRBV19	NA	TRBJ1-2	NA	CASSAVWEANYGYTF	TGTGCCAGTAGTGCCGTTTGGGAGGCAAACTATGGCTACACCTTC
TRBV6-5	NA	TRBJ1-4	NA	CASSYSLREEKLFF	TGTGCCAGCAGTTACTCCCTTAGGGAGGAAAAACTGTTTTTT
TRBV7-8	NA	TRBJ2-6	NA	CASSFRRGGANVLTF	TGTGCCAGCAGCTTCCGACGCGGTGGGGCCAACGTCCTGACTTTC
TRBV2	NA	TRBJ2-5	NA	CASSEVGAETQYF	TGTGCCAGCAGTGAAGTAGGCGCGGAGACCCAGTACTTC
TRBV18	NA	TRBJ2-1	TRBD2	CASSPNPTSGYNEQFF	TGTGCCAGCTCACCAAACCCGACTAGCGGCTACAATGAGCAGTTCTTC
TRBV7-2	NA	TRBJ2-5	NA	CASSLWMGETQYF	TGTGCCAGCAGCTTGTGGATGGGAGAGACCCAGTACTTC
TRBV30	NA	TRBJ2-5	TRBD2	CAWSYWGGQETQYF	TGTGCCTGGAGTTATTGGGGGGGACAAGAGACCCAGTACTTC
TRBV5-5	NA	TRBJ2-1	TRBD2	CASSRGLAGGGTYNEQFF	TGTGCCAGCAGCCGGGGACTAGCGGGAGGGGGGACCTACAATGAGCAGTTCTTC
TRBV30	NA	TRBJ2-7	TRBD2	CAWRKGLLNYEQYF	TGTGCCTGGAGGAAGGGACTACTAAACTACGAGCAGTACTTC
TRBV19	few	TRBJ1-6	TRBD1	CASSGTGYSPLHF	TGTGCCAGTAGTGGGACAGGCTATTCACCCCTCCACTTT
TRBV6-1	NA	TRBJ1-1	NA	CASGQNTEAFF	TGTGCCAGCGGACAAAACACTGAAGCTTTCTTT
TRBV20-1	NA	TRBJ1-1	NA	CSAGGYTEAFF	TGCAGTGCTGGGGGGTACACTGAAGCTTTCTTT
TRBV7-9	NA	TRBJ1-2	TRBD1	CASRQGTGVYGYTF	TGTGCCAGCAGGCAAGGGACAGGGGTTTATGGCTACACCTTC
TRBV27	medium-sized	TRBJ1-6	NA	CASSFTWGSNSPLHF	TGTGCCAGCAGTTTTACATGGGGTAGTAATTCACCCCTCCACTTT
TRBV7-2	NA	TRBJ2-1	NA	CASSPQGGGSYNEQFF	TGTGCCAGCAGCCCTCAGGGGGGGGGTTCCTACAATGAGCAGTTCTTC
TRBV18	NA	TRBJ2-6	TRBD1	CASSPFPPRGLPSGANVLTF	TGTGCCAGCTCACCATTCCCCCCCAGGGGGCTCCCCTCTGGGGCCAACGTCCTGACTTTC
TRBV28	NA	TRBJ1-2	NA	CASRRPEGTYGYTF	TGTGCCAGCAGAAGGCCTGAGGGCACCTATGGCTACACCTTC
TRBV4-3	once	TRBJ2-7	TRBD2	CASSQALAGGIYEQYF	TGCGCCAGCAGCCAAGCACTAGCGGGAGGTATCTACGAGCAGTACTTC
TRBV5-1	NA	TRBJ2-5	NA	CASSSDSPRTQYF	TGCGCCAGCAGCTCCGACTCCCCGCGGACCCAGTACTTC
TRBV6-1	NA	TRBJ1-1	NA	CASMVGANTEAFF	TGTGCCAGCATGGTAGGGGCAAACACTGAAGCTTTCTTT